These 4 T cell receptor beta chains were sequenced from one sample in a study of post-analysis software for immune sequencing data. Study-wide results and limits: TRBV5-6, TRBV5-1 and TRBV20-1 were among four or five TRBV segments more frequent in patients than controls.

Their antigen targets remain unknown. TCR beta libraries were prepared from cDNA with unique molecular identifiers. From the PCR reads, TCRdb called clonotypes with MiXCR, one entry per CDR3 protein. Of 740,000 or so distinct CDR3 sequences in the sample, about 50% were seen once. Sequencing input: blood. The receptors come from a girl aged 10 to 17 with multiple sclerosis.

The sample holds a few counts of this clonotype. The chain couples TRBV15 to TRBJ2-5; D might be TRBD1 or TRBD2, each matching 6 bases. V lost 7 bases and J 1 base, leaving 16 bases between the germline ends. In germline, CDR1 is LNHNV, CDR2 YYDKDF (reference sequence). The CDR3 contains 15 residues. This CDR3 is CATIKGGQTQETQYF. The CDR3 DNA is TGTGCCACCATCAAGGGGGGACAAACCCAAGAGACCCAGTACTTC.

The genes are TRBV20-1 and TRBJ2-3; 7 positions match TRBD2. The germline V gene encodes CDR1 DFQATT and CDR2 SNEGSKA (reference sequence). The V gene end was trimmed by 2 bases and the J gene end by 4 bases; junction bases not matched to a gene: 6. This CDR3 is 14 amino acids long. CDR3: CSARRAGEADTQYF. CDR3 coding DNA: TGCAGTGCTAGACGGGCGGGAGAGGCAGATACGCAGTATTTT.

CDR3 nucleotides: TGTGCCAGCAGTATCAGGGTATCGGATCAGCCCCAGCATTTT. It is translated as CASSIRVSDQPQHF. The chain links TRBV6-1 to TRBJ1-5, with D possibly being TRBD1 (5 bases). This CDR3 has 14 residues. With 5 bases removed from V and 5 bases from J, the gap between germline ends came to 13 bases. The V gene's germline CDR1 is MNHNS and CDR2 SASEGT.

The V call is TRBV20-1, the J call TRBJ1-1, with D possibly being TRBD1 (6 bases). This CDR3 is built from 11 residues. Germline V CDR1 and CDR2: DFQATT, SNEGSKA (reference sequence). The CDR3 spells CRGKGGTEAFF. CDR3 bases: TGCAGGGGAAAAGGGGGCACTGAAGCTTTCTTT.